Below, one T cell receptor (beta chain) is given with its context. The data were obtained in a study of T cell changes during pregnancy in multiple sclerosis. The protocol was immunoSEQ multiplex PCR, while the TCRdb copy is restricted to in-frame clones and leaves out a portion. Altogether over 80,000 clones are present, 93% being singletons, with the ten largest covering about 1.3%. CDR3 length: 17 residues. Trimming cost V 6 bases and J 12 bases; bases outside gene matches: 20. CDR1 and CDR2 from the germline V gene are MDHEN and SYDVKM. The TCR comes from a female donor in good health, enrolled as a control in a pregnancy study. This chain uses TRBV28 with TRBJ2-1; 10 nucleotides align to TRBD1. The sample was peripheral blood, taken in the third trimester of pregnancy. The CDR3 reads CASRLTAGTGAVLVQFF. The CDR3 coding sequence is TGTGCCAGCAGGCTTACCGCCGGGACAGGGGCCGTCCTTGTGCAGTTCTTC.